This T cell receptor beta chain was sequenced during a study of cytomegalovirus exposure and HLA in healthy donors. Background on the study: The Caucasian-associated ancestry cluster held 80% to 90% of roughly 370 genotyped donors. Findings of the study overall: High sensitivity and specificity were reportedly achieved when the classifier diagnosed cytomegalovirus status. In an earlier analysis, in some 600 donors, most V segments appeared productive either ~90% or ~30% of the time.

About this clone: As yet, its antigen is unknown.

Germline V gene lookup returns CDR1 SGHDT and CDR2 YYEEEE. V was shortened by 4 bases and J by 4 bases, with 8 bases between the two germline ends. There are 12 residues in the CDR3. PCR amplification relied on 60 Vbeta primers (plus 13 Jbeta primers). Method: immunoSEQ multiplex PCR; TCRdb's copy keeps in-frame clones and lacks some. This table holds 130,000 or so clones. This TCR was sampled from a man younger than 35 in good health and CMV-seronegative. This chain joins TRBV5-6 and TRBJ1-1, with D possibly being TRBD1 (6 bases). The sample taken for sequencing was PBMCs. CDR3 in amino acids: CASSQQGTEAFF. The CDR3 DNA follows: TGTGCCAGCAGCCAACAGGGCACTGAAGCTTTCTTT.